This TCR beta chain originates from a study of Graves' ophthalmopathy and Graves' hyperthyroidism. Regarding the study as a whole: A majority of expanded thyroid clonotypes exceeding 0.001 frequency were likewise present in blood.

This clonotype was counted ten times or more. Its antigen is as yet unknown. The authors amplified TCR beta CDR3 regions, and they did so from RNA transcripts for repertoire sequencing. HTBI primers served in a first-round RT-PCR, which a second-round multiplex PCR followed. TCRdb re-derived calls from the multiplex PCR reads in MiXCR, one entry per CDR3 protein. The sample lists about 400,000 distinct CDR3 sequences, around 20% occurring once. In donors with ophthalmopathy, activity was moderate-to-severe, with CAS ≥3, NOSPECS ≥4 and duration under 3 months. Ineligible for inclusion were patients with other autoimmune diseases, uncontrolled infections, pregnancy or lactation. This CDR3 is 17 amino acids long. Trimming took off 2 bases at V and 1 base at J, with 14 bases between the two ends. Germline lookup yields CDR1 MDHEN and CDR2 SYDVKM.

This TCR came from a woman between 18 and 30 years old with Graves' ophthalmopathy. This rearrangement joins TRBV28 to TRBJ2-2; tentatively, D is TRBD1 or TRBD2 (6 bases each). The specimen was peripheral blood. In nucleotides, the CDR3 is TGTGCCAGCAGTTTACTCATCAGGGGAGGGAACACCGGGGAGCTGTTTTTT. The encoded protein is CASSLLIRGGNTGELFF.